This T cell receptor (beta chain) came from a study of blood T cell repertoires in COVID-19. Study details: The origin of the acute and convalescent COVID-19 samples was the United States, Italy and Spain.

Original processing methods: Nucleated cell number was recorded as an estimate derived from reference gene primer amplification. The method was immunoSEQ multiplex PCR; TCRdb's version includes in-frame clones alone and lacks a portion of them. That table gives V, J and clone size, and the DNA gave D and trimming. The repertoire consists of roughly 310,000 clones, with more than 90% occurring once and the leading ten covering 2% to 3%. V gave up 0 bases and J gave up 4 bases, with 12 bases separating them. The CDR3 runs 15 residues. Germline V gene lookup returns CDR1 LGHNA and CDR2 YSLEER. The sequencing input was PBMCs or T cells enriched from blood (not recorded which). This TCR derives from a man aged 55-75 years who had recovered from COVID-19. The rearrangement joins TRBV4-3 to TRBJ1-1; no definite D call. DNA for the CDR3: TGCGCCAGCAGCCAAGATCGAGGGCGGTTCACTGAAGCTTTCTTT. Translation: CASSQDRGRFTEAFF.